Listed below are T cell receptor beta chains from one sample, sequenced in a study of T cells after yellow fever vaccination. Each CDR3 protein is one row after TCRdb ran MiXCR on the 5' RACE reads. The profile covers 500,000 to 650,000 distinct CDR3 sequences, with approximately 13% appearing a single time and about 15% taken by the ten largest. Sequenced material: PBMCs, taken on the day of the yellow fever booster vaccination. The source is a man aged 30-40 years who received the YFV17D yellow fever vaccine. Both conserved end residues are part of each CDR3. The D gene is left open where the match is weak. Size values are once, few and many counts, or a class for expanded clones, and some rows have none.

- | TRBJ2-3 | TRBV5-6 | TRBD2 | CASSLVLAGKTDTQYF | TGTGCCAGCAGCTTGGTCCTAGCGGGGAAGACAGATACGCAGTATTTT
- | TRBJ1-5 | TRBV6-1 | TRBD1 | CASSGQGFEPQHF | TGTGCCAGCAGTGGACAGGGCTTCGAGCCCCAGCATTTT
few | TRBJ2-3 | TRBV9 | - | CATGGGAYGTDTQYF | TGTGCCACTGGAGGGGGCGCTTACGGGACAGATACGCAGTATTTT
few | TRBJ2-5 | TRBV6-2/TRBV6-3 | - | CASRTEYQETQYF | TGTGCCAGCAGAACAGAGTACCAAGAGACCCAGTACTTC
few | TRBJ2-7 | TRBV12-3/TRBV12-4 | - | CASSLDSLTYEQYF | TGTGCCAGCAGTCTGGACAGCTTGACCTACGAGCAGTACTTC
- | TRBJ2-7 | TRBV20-1 | TRBD2 | CSAEGLAARYEQYF | TGCAGTGCTGAGGGACTAGCGGCACGCTACGAGCAGTACTTC
- | TRBJ1-1 | TRBV15 | - | CATSRPLNTEAFF | TGTGCCACCAGCAGACCCTTGAACACTGAAGCTTTCTTT
- | TRBJ1-5 | TRBV30 | - | CAWGTGLSNQPQHF | TGTGCCTGGGGGACCGGGCTAAGCAATCAGCCCCAGCATTTT
- | TRBJ1-4 | TRBV27 | - | CASTGQWGEKLFF | TGTGCCAGCACCGGCCAGTGGGGTGAAAAACTGTTTTTT
many | TRBJ1-2 | TRBV5-4 | - | CASSEQTGDYGYTF | TGTGCCAGCAGCGAACAAACTGGGGACTATGGCTACACCTTC
few | TRBJ1-4 | TRBV12-3/TRBV12-4 | - | CASSFGSGGEKLFF | TGTGCCAGCAGTTTTGGGTCAGGCGGTGAAAAACTGTTTTTT
many | TRBJ2-7 | TRBV7-9 | - | CASSSDLQGHEQYF | TGTGCCAGCAGCTCAGACCTACAGGGCCACGAGCAGTACTTC
- | TRBJ1-5 | TRBV18 | TRBD1 | CASSPPGDRGRQPQHF | TGTGCCAGCTCACCACCGGGCGACAGGGGTCGTCAGCCCCAGCATTTT
- | TRBJ1-1 | TRBV7-2 | TRBD1 | CASSIGTGRTEAFF | TGTGCCAGCAGCATTGGGACAGGGCGCACTGAAGCTTTCTTT
few | TRBJ2-7 | TRBV30 | TRBD1 | CAWERGRYEQYF | TGTGCCTGGGAGAGGGGGCGATACGAGCAGTACTTC
few | TRBJ2-1 | TRBV18 | - | CASSPAGVNSYNEQFF | TGTGCCAGCTCACCGGCAGGGGTCAACTCCTACAATGAGCAGTTCTTC
few | TRBJ1-6 | TRBV20-1 | - | CSARDQLINSPLHF | TGCAGTGCTAGAGATCAACTGATTAATTCACCCCTCCACTTT
- | TRBJ2-6 | TRBV12-3/TRBV12-4 | - | CASSSSPGANVLTF | TGTGCCAGCAGTTCCTCCCCTGGGGCCAACGTCCTGACTTTC
few | TRBJ2-1 | TRBV10-2 | TRBD2 | CASSERTSYNEQFF | TGCGCCAGCAGTGAGAGGACTAGCTACAATGAGCAGTTCTTC
- | TRBJ1-1 | TRBV29-1 | TRBD1 | CSVPGQLTWNTEAFF | TGCAGCGTACCGGGACAGTTAACGTGGAACACTGAAGCTTTCTTT
many | TRBJ1-1 | TRBV7-3 | - | CASSLQAVNTEAFF | TGTGCCAGCAGCTTACAGGCCGTGAACACTGAAGCTTTCTTT
- | TRBJ2-1 | TRBV5-1 | - | CASSLDLQGVEQFF | TGCGCCAGCAGCTTGGACTTACAGGGAGTGGAGCAGTTCTTC
- | TRBJ1-2 | TRBV29-1 | TRBD1 | CSVEGTGVAYGYTF | TGCAGCGTTGAAGGGACAGGGGTCGCCTATGGCTACACCTTC
- | TRBJ2-5 | TRBV29-1 | - | CSVTPDVGFETQYF | TGCAGCGTGACCCCGGACGTAGGGTTTGAGACCCAGTACTTC
- | TRBJ2-5 | TRBV20-1 | TRBD1 | CSGSDREETQYF | TGCAGTGGATCAGACAGGGAAGAGACCCAGTACTTC
- | TRBJ2-7 | TRBV20-1 | - | CSAPWRRGAGDEQYF | TGCAGTGCCCCTTGGCGTAGGGGAGCCGGGGACGAGCAGTACTTC
- | TRBJ2-5 | TRBV20-1 | - | CSARDGQRGQETQYF | TGCAGTGCTAGAGATGGACAGAGAGGTCAAGAGACCCAGTACTTC
- | TRBJ2-2 | TRBV15 | TRBD2 | CATSMLAGGEAGELFF | TGTGCCACCAGCATGCTAGCGGGAGGGGAAGCCGGGGAGCTGTTTTTT
- | TRBJ2-4 | TRBV2 | TRBD2 | CATSGRDIQYF | TGTGCCACCAGCGGGAGGGACATTCAGTACTTC
few | TRBJ2-7 | TRBV3-1 | - | CASSQRSSSYEQYF | TGTGCCAGCAGCCAGAGATCCTCGTCCTACGAGCAGTACTTC
many | TRBJ2-1 | TRBV7-7 | TRBD1 | CASSLSGQYNEQFF | TGTGCTAGCAGCCTCTCGGGACAGTACAATGAGCAGTTCTTC